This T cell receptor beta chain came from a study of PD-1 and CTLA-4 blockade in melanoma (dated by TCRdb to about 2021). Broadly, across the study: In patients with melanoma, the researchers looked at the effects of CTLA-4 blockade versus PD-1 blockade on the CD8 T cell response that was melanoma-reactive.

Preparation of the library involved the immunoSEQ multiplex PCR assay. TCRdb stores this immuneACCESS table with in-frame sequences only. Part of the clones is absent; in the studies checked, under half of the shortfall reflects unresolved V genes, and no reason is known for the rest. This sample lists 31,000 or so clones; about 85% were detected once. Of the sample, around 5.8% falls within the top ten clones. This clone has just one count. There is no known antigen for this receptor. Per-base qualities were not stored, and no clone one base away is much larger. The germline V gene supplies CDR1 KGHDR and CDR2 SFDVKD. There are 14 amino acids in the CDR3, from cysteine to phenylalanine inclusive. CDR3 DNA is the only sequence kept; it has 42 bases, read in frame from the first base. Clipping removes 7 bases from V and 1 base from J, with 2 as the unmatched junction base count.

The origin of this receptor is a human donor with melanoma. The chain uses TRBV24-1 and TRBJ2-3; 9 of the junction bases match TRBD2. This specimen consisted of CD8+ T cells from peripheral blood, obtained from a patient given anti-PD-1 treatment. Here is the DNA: TGTGCCACCAGGGCTAGCGGGGGCACAGATACGCAGTATTTT. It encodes CATRASGGTDTQYF.